The next 20 T cell receptor beta chains were all read from a single sample in a study of Graves' ophthalmopathy and Graves' hyperthyroidism. Amplification from RNA transcripts yielded the TCR beta CDR3 regions. Investigators did first-round RT-PCR with HTBI primers, then second-round multiplex PCR. TCRdb ran MiXCR on the multiplex PCR reads and lists one entry per CDR3 protein. The sample contains 650,000 to 900,000 distinct CDR3 sequences, approximately 40% of which appear only once. Sequencing input: peripheral blood. The origin of the receptors is an adult man with Graves' ophthalmopathy.

This chain links TRBV2 with TRBJ2-7; D is undetermined. Deletions cut 5 bases from V and 0 bases from J, with 14 bases between. Germline CDR1 SNHLY, CDR2 FYNNEI. The CDR3 loop spans 15 amino acids. This CDR3 reads CASSYSRRNSYEQYF. The DNA of the CDR3 is TGTGCCAGCAGTTACTCGAGGCGGAACTCCTACGAGCAGTACTTC.

J is TRBJ2-7 and V is TRBV27; D gene uncertain. The V end was cut by 3 bases, the J end by 2 bases, with 8 bases between. CDR1 MNHEY and CDR2 SMNVEV come from the germline V gene (reference sequence). CDR3 length: 13 residues. The CDR3 sequence is CASSLDDAYEQYF. CDR3 bases: TGTGCCAGCAGTTTGGACGACGCCTACGAGCAGTACTTC.

The V gene is TRBV10-3, the J gene TRBJ2-2; 7 bases match TRBD1. The CDR3 length is 16 residues. CDR1 is ENHRY, CDR2 SYGVKD, per germline. Trimming took 1 base from V and 4 from J; bases not matched to a gene: 6. The CDR3 spells CAISELRDSVTGELFF. The CDR3 region has the DNA TGTGCCATCAGTGAGTTGAGGGACAGCGTCACCGGGGAGCTGTTTTTT.

The rearrangement uses TRBV2 and TRBJ1-1; D not resolved. Per germline, CDR1 SNHLY and CDR2 FYNNEI. V lost 4 bases and J 3 bases, leaving 12 bases between the germline ends. The CDR3 is 14 amino acids. The CDR3 protein is CASSVATRDTEAFF. CDR3 coding DNA: TGTGCCAGCAGTGTCGCCACTAGGGACACTGAAGCTTTCTTT.

This clonotype came up many times. The chain combines TRBV7-9 with TRBJ1-2; a possible D gene is TRBD1 (5 bases). The CDR3 contains 15 residues. V shed 0 bases and J shed 4 bases, with 12 bases lying between them. CDR1 and CDR2 from the germline V gene are SEHNR and FQNEAQ (reference sequence). The CDR3, as DNA: TGTGCCAGCAGCTTAGCTCTCAGGGTACGCTATGGCTACACCTTC. It encodes CASSLALRVRYGYTF.

A word on this clonotype: Relative to the germline gene, one junction end is altered; a read error may explain this. J is TRBJ1-2 and V is TRBV28, with D unresolved. Per germline, CDR1 MDHEN and CDR2 SYDVKM. This CDR3 region has 15 residues. CDR3 sequence: CASSFGDKRLYGYTF. CDR3 DNA: TGTGCCAGCAGTTTCGGTGATAAGCGGCTCTATGGTTACACCTTC.

This clonotype was observed at least ten times. The chain links TRBV20-1 to TRBJ2-5, with 14 nucleotides matching TRBD2. CDR1 and CDR2 (germline): DFQATT, SNEGSKA (reference sequence). V shed 2 bases, J shed 5 bases, and the junction held 4 bases outside the gene matches. This CDR3 contains 15 residues. CDR3 loop: CSARPGLAGVETQYF. The CDR3 bases are TGCAGTGCTAGACCGGGACTAGCGGGAGTGGAGACCCAGTACTTC.

This sequence joins TRBV7-2 and TRBJ2-6; 7 bases align to TRBD1. The ends lost 6 bases at V and 2 bases at J; junction bases unmatched: 7. The germline CDR1 and CDR2 sequences are SGHTA and FQGNSA. This CDR3 has 16 amino acids. The CDR3 nucleotides are TGTGCCAGCAGGTCGACAGGGAACACTGGGGCCAACGTCCTGACTTTC. This gives the protein CASRSTGNTGANVLTF.

This clonotype was counted many times. V usage is TRBV7-6 and J usage is TRBJ1-5, with D maybe TRBD1 (5 bases). The CDR3 length is 16 residues. V gave up 5 bases and J gave up 1 base, with 15 bases separating them. CDR1 and CDR2 (germline): SGHVS, FNYEAQ. The CDR3 sequence is CASSALGRMSNQPQHF. In DNA, the CDR3 is TGTGCCAGCAGCGCACTGGGACGGATGAGCAATCAGCCCCAGCATTTT. The variable domain in full, completed from reference TRBV7-6 and TRBJ1-5, reads GAGVSQSPRYKVTKRGQDVALRCDPISGHVSLYWYRQALGQGPEFLTYFNYEAQQDKSGLPNDRFSAERPEGSISTLTIQRTEQRDSAMYRCASSALGRMSNQPQHFGDGTRLSIL.

The sample holds many counts of this clonotype. The rearrangement uses TRBV7-9 and TRBJ1-1; maybe TRBD1 (5 bases). V lost 5 bases to trimming and J lost 5 bases, with 12 bases between them. The CDR3 extends over 13 amino acids. CDR1 SEHNR and CDR2 FQNEAQ come from the germline V gene (reference sequence). The CDR3 is CASSRGGGTEAFF. The CDR3 bases are TGTGCCAGCAGCCGAGGCGGGGGGACTGAAGCTTTCTTT.

This clonotype was counted ten times or more. The V and J genes are TRBV29-1 and TRBJ2-7, with TRBD1 identical over 9 bases. The CDR3 length is 13 residues. Per germline, CDR1 SQVTM and CDR2 ANQGSEA. J gave up 4 bases and V 3 bases, and 4 bases lay outside the gene matches. CDR3 coding DNA: TGCAGCGTTGACACAGGGGGCGAGTACGAGCAGTACTTC. Translation: CSVDTGGEYEQYF.

This clonotype was picked up a small number of times. The CDR3 sequence is CASSLGPGRGGYTF. The DNA of the CDR3 is TGTGCCAGCAGCTTAGGTCCGGGGAGGGGTGGCTACACCTTC. This chain joins TRBV7-8 and TRBJ1-2; possible D gene TRBD1, 5 bases. The CDR3 is 14 residues long. Germline V lookup: CDR1 SGHVS, CDR2 FQNEAQ. Trimming removed 1 base from V and 7 bases from J, with 13 bases in between.

This chain uses TRBV7-2 with TRBJ1-2; D is undetermined. The CDR3 has 14 amino acids. Germline CDR1 SGHTA, CDR2 FQGNSA. V dropped 5 bases and J dropped 4 bases, with 14 bases sitting between them. The CDR3 DNA reads as TGTGCCAGCAGCAGGAGGCCGGACCCCTATGGCTACACCTTC. Translated, it gives CASSRRPDPYGYTF.

The sample holds many counts of this clonotype. The V gene is TRBV5-1, the J gene TRBJ1-1; 9 bases fit TRBD1. The V and J ends lost 3 bases and 3 bases, in that order; junction bases with no gene match: 3. The CDR3 consists of 14 residues. The V gene's germline CDR1 is SGHRS and CDR2 YFSETQ. Here the CDR3 DNA reads TGCGCCAGCAGCTGGGGACAGGGCGACACTGAAGCTTTCTTT. It translates to CASSWGQGDTEAFF.

The gene calls are TRBV7-9 and TRBJ2-6; no firm D call. Per germline, CDR1 SEHNR and CDR2 FQNEAQ (reference sequence). The V gene lost 5 bases and the J gene lost 15 bases, with 5 bases spanning the gap. This CDR3 region has 9 residues. CDR3 bases: TGTGCCAGCAGCAAAGACCTGACTTTC. Translating it yields CASSKDLTF.

The chain couples TRBV7-2 to TRBJ2-7, with 11 nucleotides matching TRBD2. This CDR3 contains 17 residues. The germline CDR1 and CDR2 sequences are SGHTA and FQGNSA. The V and J ends lost 5 bases and 2 bases, in that order; junction bases with no gene match: 11. This CDR3 reads CASSQYSGTSGTYEQYF. As DNA, the CDR3 is TGTGCCAGCAGCCAGTATTCAGGGACTAGCGGAACCTACGAGCAGTACTTC.

On this clonotype itself: A read error may account for a junction end that differs from germline. This sequence joins TRBV19 and TRBJ1-3, with D hard to call. This CDR3 contains 13 residues. Germline loops: CDR1 LNHDA, CDR2 SQIVND (reference sequence). The CDR3 sequence: CASRTSSGNTTYF. The CDR3 DNA sequence: TGTGCCAGTAGGACTTCCTCTGGAAACACCACATATTTT.

The chain links TRBV9 to TRBJ1-2; possibly TRBD1 for D (6 bases). This CDR3 has 16 amino acids. The germline gives CDR1 SGDLS, CDR2 YYNGEE. V lost 3 bases and J lost 2, with 17 bases in between. CDR3: CASSAQYRERNYGYTF. For the CDR3, the DNA is TGTGCCAGCAGCGCACAATACAGGGAGAGAAACTATGGCTACACCTTC.

This clonotype was counted ten times or more. The V and J genes are TRBV20-1 and TRBJ2-5; 9 nucleotides match TRBD1. Trimming at V came to 1 base and at J to 1 base, leaving 4 bases not matched to a gene. The CDR3 extends over 15 amino acids. The germline V gene encodes CDR1 DFQATT and CDR2 SNEGSKA (reference sequence). The CDR3 here is CSARVLGQGQETQYF. Here the CDR3 DNA reads TGCAGTGCTAGAGTTCTGGGACAGGGCCAAGAGACCCAGTACTTC.

This clonotype was seen many times. The chain couples TRBV25-1 to TRBJ1-1; maybe TRBD1 (5 bases). The V end lost 1 base, the J end lost 0 bases, and 12 bases lay between the germline ends. This CDR3 comprises 16 residues. CDR1 MGHDK and CDR2 SYGVNS come from the germline V gene. CDR3 DNA: TGTGCCAGCAGTGAATTGGACACCACTCTGAACACTGAAGCTTTCTTT. This gives the protein CASSELDTTLNTEAFF.